This T cell receptor (beta chain) was captured in a study of T-cell memory formation after mild COVID-19. Study-wide background: Clustering of TCRs was largely donor specific. Points from the study as a whole: Pre-infection memory held some responding clones, suggesting pre-existing cross-reactive T cells responded. A second wave of clones peaked on day 37, and their SARS-CoV-2 specificity went unconfirmed.

This clonotype has a handful of counts. No antigen is known for it. A 5'RACE reaction primed in the constant segment made cDNA libraries of TCR alpha and TCR beta, and these carried sample barcodes and UMIs. TCRdb called the 5' RACE reads again in MiXCR, with one record for every CDR3 protein. This table holds some 350,000 distinct CDR3 sequences, roughly 13% found once. The CDR3 loop spans 15 amino acids. Germline V CDR1 and CDR2: SGHRS, YFSETQ. The V end lost 0 bases, the J end lost 3 bases, and 12 bases lay between the germline ends. The chain joins TRBV5-1 to TRBJ2-5, with D uncertain. The origin of this receptor is a man aged 18 to 29 who had mild COVID-19 (a few samples of this study predate the infection). Cell type and time point are not known. The sample comprised PBMCs or a T cell subset sorted from them (not recorded which). This CDR3 reads CASSLGQRGKETQYF. The CDR3 coding sequence is TGCGCCAGCAGCTTGGGCCAGCGAGGCAAAGAGACCCAGTACTTC.